This T cell receptor (beta chain) was retrieved from a study of early T cells in non-severe SARS-CoV-2 infection. Study-level background: Whole-blood bulk RNA, unsorted, was sequenced, and chains were unpaired.

Trimming took off 2 bases at V and 7 bases at J, with 12 bases between the two ends. The CDR3 extends over 14 amino acids. From germline, CDR1 is KGHSH and CDR2 LQKENI. Regarding this clonotype: Antigen specificity is unknown.

The study's findings and limits: Matching against VDJdb likely underestimated virus-specific expansions, favoring anti-spike CD8.

Researchers attached unique molecular identifiers to individual cDNA molecules. MiXCR, run by TCRdb on the 5' RACE reads, gives a single entry per CDR3 protein. Of about 69,000 distinct CDR3 sequences listed, under 9.5% were seen once; the top ten hold about 6%. The chain uses TRBV18 and TRBJ2-1; D is possibly TRBD2 (5 bases). The sequencing input was whole blood. The receptor was derived from an adult who was a healthcare worker with PCR-confirmed SARS-CoV-2 infection or an uninfected control (not recorded which). The DNA for the CDR3 is TGTGCCAGCTCACCAGGGGAGCTAAGGAATGAGCAGTTCTTC. Encoded protein: CASSPGELRNEQFF.